This is a list of T cell receptor beta chains from one sample in a study of blood T cells in healthy people across ages. In TCRdb, the 5' RACE reads were re-called with MiXCR into one record per CDR3 protein. The table records approximately 820,000 distinct CDR3 sequences, about 42% of them present only once. Sequenced: blood. The receptors shown here come from a man aged 60 to 69 in good health. Each CDR3 is given with its conserved first and last residue. D genes are given only for firm matches. Some rows have no size entry. The others give once, few or many, or a class for an expanded clone.

V gene	D gene	clone size	J gene	CDR3 DNA	CDR3 protein
TRBV10-3	NA	few	TRBJ1-1	TGTGCCATCAGTGAGCGGACGGCTGAAGCTTTCTTT	CAISERTAEAFF
TRBV3-1	TRBD1	NA	TRBJ2-7	TGTGCCAGCAGCCAGTCGACAGGGGCCCACGGGGAGCAGTACTTC	CASSQSTGAHGEQYF
TRBV2	NA	few	TRBJ1-4	TGTGCCAGCACCCAGGCCGGGACCAATAATGAAAAACTGTTTTTT	CASTQAGTNNEKLFF
TRBV6-1	TRBD1	NA	TRBJ2-1	TGTGCCACAGCAGACAGGGCAAGCAGTGAGCAGTTCTTC	CATADRASSEQFF
TRBV28	TRBD1	NA	TRBJ1-1	TGTGCCAGTAGTTTCAGTCAGGGGGGGAACACTGAAGCTTTCTTT	CASSFSQGGNTEAFF
TRBV6-1	NA	NA	TRBJ2-4	TGTGCCAGCAGTGCCTCTGAGGGCGGTCGTGACATTCAGTACTTC	CASSASEGGRDIQYF
TRBV29-1	NA	NA	TRBJ2-1	TGCAGCGTTGTCCCCGGGGCCAATGAGCAGTTCTTC	CSVVPGANEQFF
TRBV9	TRBD1	NA	TRBJ1-6	TGTGCCAGCAGCGAACGACAGGGGGGTTCACCCCTCCACTTT	CASSERQGGSPLHF
TRBV15	TRBD1	NA	TRBJ1-4	TGTGCCACCAGCAGTTACGGACAGGGTAATGAAAAACTGTTTTTT	CATSSYGQGNEKLFF
TRBV6-2/TRBV6-3	TRBD1	once	TRBJ2-7	TGTGCCAGCAGCTCGGACCTCCAGGGGGTCGAGCAGTACTTC	CASSSDLQGVEQYF
TRBV29-1	NA	NA	TRBJ2-5	TGCAGCGTTTATAAGTCCGGTTGGAATGAGCAGTACTTC	CSVYKSGWNEQYF
TRBV5-6	TRBD1	NA	TRBJ2-6	TGTGCCAGCAGCTTTATGGGGACAGGGGCCAACGTCCCGACTTTC	CASSFMGTGANVPTF
TRBV4-3	NA	NA	TRBJ2-1	TGCGCCAGCAGCCAAGATCGGCAAAGAGGGGGTTTCTCTGAGCAGTTCTTC	CASSQDRQRGGFSEQFF
TRBV7-3	NA	few	TRBJ2-3	TGTGCCAGCAGCTCCTTTGTCTCAGATACGCAGTATTTT	CASSSFVSDTQYF
TRBV7-9	NA	NA	TRBJ1-2	TGTGCCGTCCTGACCGGGGACTTCTATGGCTACACCTTC	CAVLTGDFYGYTF
TRBV2	NA	few	TRBJ2-3	TGTGCCAGCAGTGCCGGGGGACCAAGGAACACAGATACGCAGTATTTT	CASSAGGPRNTDTQYF
TRBV4-3	TRBD1	few	TRBJ2-1	TGCGCCAGCAGCCAATTTTACCCGGGACAGGGGGCCAATGAGCAGTTCTTC	CASSQFYPGQGANEQFF
TRBV7-6	TRBD1	many	TRBJ2-7	TGTGCCAGCAGCGGGATAAAGGACGGGACAGGGCAATTCGAGCAGTACTTC	CASSGIKDGTGQFEQYF
TRBV11-3	TRBD1	once	TRBJ2-1	TGTGCCAGCAGCTTAGATGGGACAGTTGTCTCCTACAATGAGCATTTCTTC	CASSLDGTVVSYNEHFF
TRBV4-1	TRBD1	NA	TRBJ2-7	TGCGCCAGCAGCCAGGGTGGACAGGGGTCCTACGAGCAGTACTTC	CASSQGGQGSYEQYF
TRBV3-1	TRBD2	NA	TRBJ2-3	TGTGCCAGCAGCCAAGTACGGCTAGCGGGGGGAACAGATACGCAGTATTTT	CASSQVRLAGGTDTQYF
TRBV7-9	NA	NA	TRBJ1-4	TGTGCCAGCGTACTCGGGACGGCTAATGAAAAACTGTTTTTT	CASVLGTANEKLFF
TRBV21-1	NA	few	TRBJ2-5	TGTGCCAGCAGGAGAGGCCGGGACAGGGGGACCCAAGAGACCCAGTACTTC	CASRRGRDRGTQETQYF
TRBV12-3/TRBV12-4	TRBD1	few	TRBJ1-6	TGTGCCAGCAGACCGGAGACAGGGGAAAATTCACCCCTCCACTTT	CASRPETGENSPLHF
TRBV9	NA	NA	TRBJ2-1	TGTGCCAGCAGCGACGAAGTAGCGGACTCAAGCTCCTACAATGAGCAGTTCTTC	CASSDEVADSSSYNEQFF
TRBV5-4	TRBD2	NA	TRBJ2-1	TGTGCCAGCAGCCGAACATCTAGCCCCGGGGGGGCACGGACCCGCCCTACCGAGTTCTTC	CASSRTSSPGGARTRPTEFF
TRBV19	NA	NA	TRBJ1-5	TGTGCCAGTAGTATCTCAGGGAATCAGCCCCAGCATTTT	CASSISGNQPQHF
TRBV12-3/TRBV12-4	TRBD1	few	TRBJ1-6	TGTGCCAGCAGTTTAGAAGACAGGGAGAACTCACCCCTCCACTTT	CASSLEDRENSPLHF
TRBV3-1	TRBD2	many	TRBJ2-7	TGTGCCAGCAGCCAAGCACTAGCGGGGCCCTACGAGCAGTACTTC	CASSQALAGPYEQYF